The rows below give T cell receptor beta chains drawn from one sample of a study of T cells in Graves' hyperthyroidism and ophthalmopathy. In TCRdb, the multiplex PCR reads were re-called with MiXCR into one record per CDR3 protein. The sample includes under 350,000 distinct CDR3 sequences, 20% to 25% of them seen just once. Sequenced: blood. These receptors were taken from a woman aged 45 to 65 with Graves' hyperthyroidism. CDR3s include the opening cysteine and the closing phenylalanine or tryptophan. D genes are given only for firm matches. Clone size is not always given. Where it is, it says once, few, many or a class for expanded clones.

TRBV4-2	TRBJ1-4	.	.	CASSQRIEQGLKLFF	TGTGCCAGCAGCCAACGTATCGAGCAGGGGCTTAAACTGTTTTTT
TRBV27	TRBJ2-5	.	many	CASSRGGRETQYF	TGTGCCAGCAGTCGAGGGGGGCGCGAGACCCAGTACTTC
TRBV4-2	TRBJ2-5	.	many	CASSQEGDSQETQYF	TGTGCCAGCAGCCAAGAGGGAGACAGCCAAGAGACCCAGTACTTC
TRBV10-3	TRBJ2-7	TRBD2	many	CAISPERELSYEQYF	TGTGCCATCAGTCCGGAGCGGGAGCTTTCCTACGAGCAGTACTTC
TRBV29-1	TRBJ1-2	.	many	CSVDGGGIGYTF	TGCAGCGTTGATGGGGGAGGGATTGGCTACACCTTC
TRBV20-1	TRBJ1-5	.	few	CSAPGGGISNQPQHF	TGCAGTGCCCCTGGGGGGGGCATAAGCAATCAGCCCCAGCATTTT
TRBV25-1	TRBJ2-3	TRBD1	many	CASSGTGGTDTQYF	TGTGCCAGCAGTGGGACAGGGGGCACAGATACGCAGTATTTT
TRBV6-1	TRBJ2-1	TRBD2	many	CASTPSGGPFNEQFF	TGTGCCAGCACTCCTAGCGGGGGCCCGTTCAATGAGCAGTTCTTC
TRBV12-3/TRBV12-4	TRBJ1-5	.	many	CASSPLTGLSNQPQHF	TGTGCCAGCAGTCCGTTAACAGGGCTGAGCAATCAGCCCCAGCATTTT
TRBV6-9	TRBJ2-7	.	.	CASRLEPGGSYEQYF	TGTGCCAGCAGATTAGAACCGGGCGGCAGCTACGAGCAGTACTTC
TRBV12-3/TRBV12-4	TRBJ2-7	TRBD1	many	CASSGTGGLYEQYF	TGTGCCAGCAGTGGGACAGGGGGGCTCTACGAGCAGTACTTC
TRBV6-1	TRBJ2-7	.	many	CASAQGQTYEQYF	TGTGCCAGCGCCCAAGGACAGACCTACGAGCAGTACTTC
TRBV25-1	TRBJ1-1	.	.	CASSEFHANTEAFF	TGTGCCAGCAGTGAATTTCACGCGAACACTGAAGCTTTCTTT
TRBV28	TRBJ2-1	.	many	CASSSANTYNEQFF	TGTGCCAGCAGTTCAGCGAACACCTACAATGAGCAGTTCTTC
TRBV2	TRBJ2-1	.	.	CASNRGGSYNEQFF	TGTGCCAGCAACAGGGGAGGCTCCTACAATGAGCAGTTCTTC
TRBV3-1	TRBJ2-1	.	many	CASSQRLEQFF	TGTGCCAGCAGCCAGCGCTTGGAGCAGTTCTTC
TRBV6-1	TRBJ2-5	.	many	CASRGAGQQETQYF	TGTGCCAGCAGGGGGGCGGGGCAGCAAGAGACCCAGTACTTC
TRBV5-1	TRBJ2-7	TRBD1	few	CASSLAGTGAGEQYF	TGCGCCAGCAGCTTGGCCGGGACAGGGGCGGGAGAGCAGTACTTC
TRBV5-5	TRBJ2-7	.	.	CASSFEDTNYEQYF	TGTGCCAGCAGCTTTGAGGACACCAACTACGAGCAGTACTTC
TRBV7-2	TRBJ2-1	TRBD2	.	CASSLGLAGGRHEQFF	TGTGCCAGCAGCTTGGGACTAGCGGGGGGTCGGCATGAGCAGTTCTTC
TRBV10-3	TRBJ1-2	.	many	CATKREANYGYTF	TGTGCCACCAAGAGGGAAGCTAACTATGGCTACACCTTC
TRBV19	TRBJ2-1	TRBD2	.	CASQTSGRASYNEQFF	TGTGCCAGCCAGACTAGCGGGAGGGCCTCCTACAATGAGCAGTTCTTC
TRBV3-1	TRBJ2-5	TRBD2	few	CASSQRGSGKEETQYF	TGTGCCAGCAGTCAACGTGGTAGCGGGAAAGAAGAGACCCAGTACTTC
TRBV29-1	TRBJ2-7	.	many	CSVAASTRGEQYF	TGCAGCGTTGCGGCCAGCACCAGAGGGGAGCAGTACTTC
TRBV11-2	TRBJ2-7	.	.	CASSLEGESSYEQYF	TGTGCCAGCAGCTTAGAAGGGGAATCCTCCTACGAGCAGTACTTC
TRBV12-3/TRBV12-4	TRBJ2-1	.	many	CASSLFGDEQFF	TGTGCCAGCAGTTTATTTGGGGATGAGCAGTTCTTC
TRBV20-1	TRBJ1-1	.	many	CSARVKGGAFF	TGCAGTGCTAGAGTGAAAGGGGGAGCTTTCTTT
TRBV7-9	TRBJ2-5	.	.	CASSRGRTNQYF	TGTGCCAGCAGTCGGGGACGGACAAACCAGTACTTC
TRBV29-1	TRBJ2-1	.	.	CSVGEVHQFF	TGCAGCGTTGGGGAGGTTCACCAGTTCTTC
TRBV28	TRBJ2-7	.	.	CASSFRTGVDETYEQYF	TGTGCCAGCAGTTTCCGGACCGGGGTAGATGAAACCTACGAGCAGTACTTC
TRBV27	TRBJ2-7	TRBD2	many	CASSLFKAGGLYEQYF	TGTGCCAGCAGTTTATTTAAGGCGGGAGGTCTCTACGAGCAGTACTTC
TRBV6-1	TRBJ1-2	.	many	CAIRELGYTF	TGTGCCATCCGCGAGCTTGGCTACACCTTC
TRBV11-2	TRBJ2-5	TRBD1	.	CASSSTGGTGKTQYF	TGTGCCAGCAGCTCGACAGGGGGTACGGGGAAGACCCAGTACTTC
TRBV12-3/TRBV12-4	TRBJ1-2	.	many	CASSLGVDGYTF	TGTGCCAGCAGTTTGGGGGTGGATGGCTACACCTTC
TRBV10-3	TRBJ2-1	.	many	CAISEKMDEQFF	TGTGCCATCAGTGAGAAGATGGATGAGCAGTTCTTC
TRBV28	TRBJ1-2	TRBD1	.	CASRSGTGRSYGYTF	TGTGCCAGCAGGTCCGGGACAGGGAGGAGCTATGGCTACACCTTC
TRBV20-1	TRBJ2-5	.	many	CSAYPGPMGEKTQYF	TGCAGTGCTTATCCGGGCCCCATGGGGGAGAAGACCCAGTACTTC
TRBV3-1	TRBJ2-4	TRBD2	many	CASSPGGAGGLDIQYF	TGTGCCAGCAGCCCAGGAGGGGCGGGAGGGCTTGACATTCAGTACTTC
TRBV30	TRBJ1-3	.	many	CAYASGNTIYF	TGTGCCTATGCCTCTGGAAACACCATATATTTT
TRBV11-2	TRBJ1-1	.	many	CASSPTVDRTEAFF	TGTGCCAGCAGTCCGACCGTTGACAGGACTGAAGCTTTCTTT
TRBV28	TRBJ2-3	.	many	CASSRALTDTQYF	TGTGCCAGCAGTAGGGCCCTCACAGATACGCAGTATTTT
TRBV7-8	TRBJ2-7	.	many	CASSLDPLTYEQYF	TGTGCCAGCAGCTTAGACCCCCTTACCTACGAGCAGTACTTC
TRBV7-2	TRBJ2-7	TRBD1	many	CASTDRGGFYEQYF	TGTGCCAGTACGGACAGGGGAGGTTTTTACGAGCAGTACTTC
TRBV3-1	TRBJ2-5	.	many	CASSQDLGTRQYF	TGTGCCAGCAGCCAAGATCTAGGGACCCGCCAGTACTTC
TRBV27	TRBJ1-1	.	.	CASRGGGWAEAFF	TGTGCCAGCCGCGGGGGGGGGTGGGCTGAAGCTTTCTTT
TRBV24-1	TRBJ1-2	.	once	CATGGTAPNYGYTF	TGTGCCACGGGAGGTACTGCCCCTAACTATGGCTACACCTTC
TRBV5-1	TRBJ2-2	TRBD1	few	CASSPGQNIPGGELFF	TGCGCCAGCAGCCCGGGACAGAATATTCCGGGAGGGGAGCTGTTTTTT
TRBV20-1	TRBJ2-3	.	.	CSARDTDTQYF	TGCAGTGCTAGAGATACAGATACGCAGTATTTT
TRBV4-1	TRBJ1-1	.	few	CASSQNLYLSGAFF	TGCGCCAGCAGCCAAAACCTTTACCTCAGCGGAGCTTTCTTT
TRBV12-3/TRBV12-4	TRBJ2-2	TRBD2	many	CASNIAGEGTGELFF	TGTGCCAGCAATATAGCGGGAGAAGGAACCGGGGAGCTGTTTTTT
TRBV18	TRBJ1-1	.	many	CASSPGAGGNTEAFF	TGTGCCAGCTCACCAGGGGCTGGAGGGAACACTGAAGCTTTCTTT
TRBV6-1	TRBJ2-3	TRBD1	many	CASRPGQAGDTQYF	TGTGCCAGCAGACCCGGACAGGCGGGAGATACGCAGTATTTT
TRBV28	TRBJ2-5	TRBD2	many	CASSPYGLAGGPRETQYF	TGTGCCAGCAGTCCCTATGGACTAGCGGGAGGGCCTCGAGAGACCCAGTACTTC
TRBV28	TRBJ2-3	TRBD1	many	CASGTGGNTDTQYF	TGTGCCAGCGGCACAGGGGGCAACACAGATACGCAGTATTTT
TRBV5-1	TRBJ1-2	.	many	CASSLAPTGTNGYTF	TGCGCCAGCAGCTTGGCCCCAACAGGTACAAATGGCTACACCTTC